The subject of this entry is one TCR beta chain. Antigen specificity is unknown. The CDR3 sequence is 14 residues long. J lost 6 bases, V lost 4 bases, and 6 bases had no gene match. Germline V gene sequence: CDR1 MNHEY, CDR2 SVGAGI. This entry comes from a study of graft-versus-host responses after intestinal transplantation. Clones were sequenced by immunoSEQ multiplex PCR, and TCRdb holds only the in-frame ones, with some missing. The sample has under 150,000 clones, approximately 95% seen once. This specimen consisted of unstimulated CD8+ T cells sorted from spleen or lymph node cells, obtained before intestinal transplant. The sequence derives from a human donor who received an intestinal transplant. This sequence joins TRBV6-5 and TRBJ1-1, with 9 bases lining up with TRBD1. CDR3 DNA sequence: TGTGCCAGCAGTTTGGGACAGGGTTACTCTGAAGCTTTCTTT. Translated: CASSLGQGYSEAFF.